Listed here are 2 T cell receptor beta chains from one sample, sequenced in a study of cytomegalovirus exposure and HLA in healthy donors. 13 Jbeta primers and 60 Vbeta primers were used for the PCR. The repertoire was sequenced with immunoSEQ multiplex PCR; TCRdb's copy has only in-frame clones and lacks some. Listed are over 100,000 clones; under 2% falls within the top ten. Sequenced material: PBMCs. The receptors originated from a man in his late teens or twenties in good health and CMV-seronegative.

The V call is TRBV10-3, the J call TRBJ2-5; D perhaps matches TRBD2 (5 bases). There are 15 residues in the CDR3. Germline values: CDR1 ENHRY, CDR2 SYGVKD. Trimming pared 3 bases from V and 5 bases from J, leaving 16 bases between. This chain's CDR3 is CAISDVEGRGETQYF. The CDR3 region has the DNA TGTGCCATCAGTGATGTCGAGGGTAGAGGGGAGACCCAGTACTTC.

V usage is TRBV9 and J usage is TRBJ2-2, with 12 nucleotides matching TRBD2. The CDR3 runs 15 residues. With V trimmed by 3 bases and J by 6 bases, 3 bases remained unmatched. Germline V gives CDR1 SGDLS, CDR2 YYNGEE. CDR3 bases: TGTGCCAGCAGCGGACTAGCGGGAGCCTCCGGGGAGCTGTTTTTT. It yields the protein CASSGLAGASGELFF.